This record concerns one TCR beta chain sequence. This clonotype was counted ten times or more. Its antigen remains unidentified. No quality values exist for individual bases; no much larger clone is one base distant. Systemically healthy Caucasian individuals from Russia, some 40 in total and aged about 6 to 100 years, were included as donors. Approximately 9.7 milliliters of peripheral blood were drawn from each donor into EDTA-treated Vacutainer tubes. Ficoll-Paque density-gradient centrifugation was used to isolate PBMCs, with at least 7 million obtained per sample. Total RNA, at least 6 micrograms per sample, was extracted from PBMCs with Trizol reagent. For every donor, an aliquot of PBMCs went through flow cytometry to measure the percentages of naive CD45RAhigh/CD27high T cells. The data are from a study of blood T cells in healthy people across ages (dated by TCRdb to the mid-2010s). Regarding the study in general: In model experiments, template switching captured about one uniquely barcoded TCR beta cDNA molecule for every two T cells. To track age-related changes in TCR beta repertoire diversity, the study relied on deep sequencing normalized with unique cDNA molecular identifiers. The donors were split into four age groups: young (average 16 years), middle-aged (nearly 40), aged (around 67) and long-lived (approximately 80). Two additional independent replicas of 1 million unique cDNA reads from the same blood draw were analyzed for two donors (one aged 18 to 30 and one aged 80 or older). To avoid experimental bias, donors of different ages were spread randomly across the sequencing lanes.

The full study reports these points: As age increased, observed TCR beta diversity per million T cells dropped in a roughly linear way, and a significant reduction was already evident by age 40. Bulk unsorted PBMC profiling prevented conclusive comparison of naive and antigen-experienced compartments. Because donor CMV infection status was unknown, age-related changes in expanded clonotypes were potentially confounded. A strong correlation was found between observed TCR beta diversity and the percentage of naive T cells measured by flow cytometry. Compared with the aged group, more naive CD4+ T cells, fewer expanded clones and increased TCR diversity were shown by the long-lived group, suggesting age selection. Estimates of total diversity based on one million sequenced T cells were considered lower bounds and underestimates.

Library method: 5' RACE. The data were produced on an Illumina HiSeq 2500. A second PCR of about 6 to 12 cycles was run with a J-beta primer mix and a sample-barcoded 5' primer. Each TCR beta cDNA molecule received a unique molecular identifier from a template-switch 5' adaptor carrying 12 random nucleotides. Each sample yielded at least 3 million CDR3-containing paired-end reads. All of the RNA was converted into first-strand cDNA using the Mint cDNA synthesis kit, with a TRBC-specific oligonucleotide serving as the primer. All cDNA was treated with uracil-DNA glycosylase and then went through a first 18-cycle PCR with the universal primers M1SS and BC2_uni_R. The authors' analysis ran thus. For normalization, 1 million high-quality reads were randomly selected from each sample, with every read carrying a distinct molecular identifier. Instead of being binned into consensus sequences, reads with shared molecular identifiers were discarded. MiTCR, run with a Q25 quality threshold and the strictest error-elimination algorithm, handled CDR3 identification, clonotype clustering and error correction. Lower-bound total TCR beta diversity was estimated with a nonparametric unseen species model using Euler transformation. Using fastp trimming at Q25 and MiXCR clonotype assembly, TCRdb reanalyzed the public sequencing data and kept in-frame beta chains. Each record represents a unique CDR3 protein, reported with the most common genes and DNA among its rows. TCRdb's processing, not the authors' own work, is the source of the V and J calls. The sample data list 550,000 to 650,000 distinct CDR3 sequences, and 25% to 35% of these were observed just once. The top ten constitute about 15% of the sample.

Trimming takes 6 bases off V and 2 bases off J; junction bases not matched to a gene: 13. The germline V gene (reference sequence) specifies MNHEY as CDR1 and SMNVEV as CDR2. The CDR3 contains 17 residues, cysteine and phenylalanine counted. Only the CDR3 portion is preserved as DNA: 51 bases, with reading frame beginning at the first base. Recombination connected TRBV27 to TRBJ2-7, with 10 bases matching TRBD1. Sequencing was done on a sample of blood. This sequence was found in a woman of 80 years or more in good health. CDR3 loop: CASSLTPGTGDAYEQYF. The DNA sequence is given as TGTGCCAGCAGCCTAACCCCCGGGACAGGGGATGCCTACGAGCAGTACTTC.